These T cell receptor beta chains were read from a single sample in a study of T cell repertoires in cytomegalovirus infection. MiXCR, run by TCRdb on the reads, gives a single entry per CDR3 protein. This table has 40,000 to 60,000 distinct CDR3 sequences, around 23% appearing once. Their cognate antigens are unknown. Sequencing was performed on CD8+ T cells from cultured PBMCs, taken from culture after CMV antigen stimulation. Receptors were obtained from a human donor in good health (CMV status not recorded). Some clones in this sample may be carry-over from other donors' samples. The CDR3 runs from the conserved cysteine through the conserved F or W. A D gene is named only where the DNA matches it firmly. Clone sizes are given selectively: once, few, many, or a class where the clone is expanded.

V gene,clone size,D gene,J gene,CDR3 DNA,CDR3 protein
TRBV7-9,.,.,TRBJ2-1,TGTGCCAGCAGCTCAACCAGGGAGGCGGGCTTCGACAATGAGCAGTTCTTC,CASSSTREAGFDNEQFF
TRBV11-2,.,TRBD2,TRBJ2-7,TGTGCCAGCAGCATCGGAGCGGGAGGGAACTACGAGCAGTACTTC,CASSIGAGGNYEQYF
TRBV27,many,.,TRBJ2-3,TGTGCCAGCAGTTTAGGAGTTACAGATACGCAGTATTTT,CASSLGVTDTQYF
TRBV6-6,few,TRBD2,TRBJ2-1,TGTGCCAGCAGTTACCCCCTGAGGACTAGCGGGATTGGCAATGAGCAGTTCTTC,CASSYPLRTSGIGNEQFF
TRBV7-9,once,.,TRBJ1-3,TGTGCCAGCCGTCCTAATGGGACTGCCATATATTTT,CASRPNGTAIYF
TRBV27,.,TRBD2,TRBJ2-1,TGTGCCAGCCGACTAGCGGGGGGCCACAATGAGCAGTTCTTC,CASRLAGGHNEQFF
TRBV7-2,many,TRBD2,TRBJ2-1,TGTGCCAGCAGCTTGCGAACTAGCGGGAGGGCGGGTGAGCAGTTCTTC,CASSLRTSGRAGEQFF
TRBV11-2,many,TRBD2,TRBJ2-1,TGTGCCAGCAGCCCCGGACTAGTATTGGATGAGCAGTTCTTC,CASSPGLVLDEQFF
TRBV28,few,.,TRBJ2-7,TGTGCCAGCAGATGGCACATGGACAACTCCTACGAGCAGTACTTC,CASRWHMDNSYEQYF
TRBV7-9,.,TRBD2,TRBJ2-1,TGTGCCAGCAGCTCTGGGAGGGTAGAAGAGAACGCCTACAATGAGCAGTTCTTC,CASSSGRVEENAYNEQFF
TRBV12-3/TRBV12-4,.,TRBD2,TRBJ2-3,TGTGCCAGCAGTCCCCTAGCGGGAGCGACAGATACGCAGTATTTT,CASSPLAGATDTQYF
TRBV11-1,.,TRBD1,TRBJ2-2,TGTGCCAGCAGAGGGGGCTTTACCCCCAACACCGGGGAGCTGTTTTTT,CASRGGFTPNTGELFF
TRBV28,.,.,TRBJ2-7,TGTGCCAGCATACACAGGGTGTTCCCCTACGAGCAGTACTTC,CASIHRVFPYEQYF
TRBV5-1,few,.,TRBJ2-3,TGCGCCAGCAGCCCGGACCTTTACACAGATACGCAGTATTTT,CASSPDLYTDTQYF
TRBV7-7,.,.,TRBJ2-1,TGTGCCAGCAGCTTAGGGCCCAGGGAGGTTGATGAGCAGTTCTTC,CASSLGPREVDEQFF
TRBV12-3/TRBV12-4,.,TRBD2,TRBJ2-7,TGTGCCAGCAATCCTAGCGGGGGGCCCTACGAGCAGTACTTC,CASNPSGGPYEQYF
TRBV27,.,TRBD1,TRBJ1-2,TGTGCCAGCAGTCTATCCTGGACAGGGCACTATGGCTACACCTTC,CASSLSWTGHYGYTF
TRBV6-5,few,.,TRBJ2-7,TGTGCCAGCAGTTACTCGATCGGTCGATACGAGCAGTACTTC,CASSYSIGRYEQYF
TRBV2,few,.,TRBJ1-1,TGTGCCACATTTGGTAGGTCTGAAGCTTTCTTT,CATFGRSEAFF
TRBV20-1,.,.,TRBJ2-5,TGCAGTGCTAGCCTCCAACGGGGCCAGGAGACCCAGTACTTC,CSASLQRGQETQYF
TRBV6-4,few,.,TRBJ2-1,TGTGCCAGCAGTGACGGGAGTAGTGAGCAGTTCTTC,CASSDGSSEQFF
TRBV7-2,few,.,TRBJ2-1,TGTGCCAGCAGCTTCCTGGACAACCACAATGAGCAGTTCTTC,CASSFLDNHNEQFF
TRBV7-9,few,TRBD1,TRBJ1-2,TGTGCCAGCAGCTCCCGTCCAACAGGGGATGCATATTATGGCTACACCTTC,CASSSRPTGDAYYGYTF
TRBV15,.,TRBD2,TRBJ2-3,TGTGCCACCAGCACTGGGACTAGCGGGGGGAAGACAGATACGCAGTATTTT,CATSTGTSGGKTDTQYF
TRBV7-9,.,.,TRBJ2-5,TGTGCCAGCAGCTTTACCAATACTAGGGCGAGAGAGACCCAGTACTTC,CASSFTNTRARETQYF
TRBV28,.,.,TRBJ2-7,TGTGCCAGCAGTTTGTGGCAGGGTGGCGACGAGCAGTACTTC,CASSLWQGGDEQYF
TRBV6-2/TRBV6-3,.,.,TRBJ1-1,TGTGCCAGCAATCCCCCGGGGCAGAAGAACACTGAAGCTTTCTTT,CASNPPGQKNTEAFF
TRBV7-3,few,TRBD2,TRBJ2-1,TGTGCCAGCAGCCCAGCGGGGGGCGGCGATGAGCAGTTCTTC,CASSPAGGGDEQFF
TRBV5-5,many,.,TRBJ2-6,TGTGCCAGCAGCTTGATGCAGGGACCCTTCTCTGGGGCCAACGTCCTGACTTTC,CASSLMQGPFSGANVLTF
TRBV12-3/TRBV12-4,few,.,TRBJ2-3,TGTGCCAGCAGTTTCTTGAGCGGGTCCACAGATACGCAGTATTTT,CASSFLSGSTDTQYF